A selection of T cell receptor beta chains follows, all from one sample in a study of spatial heterogeneity in lung cancer. Using its own MiXCR run on the 5' RACE reads, TCRdb lists one record per CDR3 protein. Seen here are about 2,900 distinct CDR3 sequences, 16% observed once, and the top ten hold around 85%. Sequenced here: PBMCs, sampled at surgery. Every receptor here comes from a female donor with early-stage non-small cell lung cancer. Each CDR3 is given with its conserved first and last residue. D genes are given only for firm matches. The size entry is marked missing in some rows and otherwise reads once, few, many or a size class.

D gene,clone size,V gene,J gene,CDR3 protein,CDR3 DNA
TRBD2,NA,TRBV27,TRBJ2-1,CASRGGSSYNEQFF,TGTGCCAGCAGGGGGGGGAGCTCCTACAATGAGCAGTTCTTC
NA,many,TRBV7-8,TRBJ1-1,CASSLEDEAFF,TGTGCCAGCAGCTTGGAGGATGAAGCTTTCTTT
TRBD2,medium-sized,TRBV10-3,TRBJ2-5,CAISDPGLAGGETQYF,TGTGCCATCAGTGATCCGGGACTAGCGGGTGGAGAGACCCAGTACTTC
NA,many,TRBV24-1,TRBJ2-3,CATSDSGTNGYSDTQYF,TGTGCCACCAGTGACTCCGGGACAAACGGTTATTCAGATACGCAGTATTTT
TRBD1,many,TRBV7-9,TRBJ2-7,CASSSTGTGEYEQYF,TGTGCCAGCAGCTCAACCGGGACAGGCGAATACGAGCAGTACTTC
TRBD1,many,TRBV5-1,TRBJ2-7,CASSPGQGWSEQYF,TGCGCCAGCAGCCCCGGACAGGGATGGAGCGAGCAGTACTTC
TRBD1,many,TRBV29-1,TRBJ1-2,CSVDGTGGYGYTF,TGCAGCGTTGATGGGACAGGGGGCTATGGCTACACCTTC
NA,medium-sized,TRBV19,TRBJ2-6,CASSRRTGANVLTF,TGTGCCAGTAGTAGACGCACGGGGGCCAACGTCCTGACTTTC
NA,NA,TRBV19,TRBJ2-5,CASSTILGLRQETQYF,TGTGCCAGTAGTACTATCTTGGGACTCCGTCAAGAGACCCAGTACTTC
NA,many,TRBV24-1,TRBJ2-3,CATSIGQETDTQYF,TGTGCCACCAGTATCGGGCAGGAAACAGATACGCAGTATTTT
NA,many,TRBV18,TRBJ1-1,CASSPGVRNQRNTEAFF,TGTGCCAGCTCACCAGGAGTTAGGAACCAACGGAACACTGAAGCTTTCTTT
NA,NA,TRBV27,TRBJ2-5,CASSRPGLRETQYF,TGTGCCAGCAGCCGGCCGGGACTTCGAGAGACCCAGTACTTC
NA,many,TRBV11-3,TRBJ1-1,CASSLAPGTEAFF,TGTGCCAGCAGCTTAGCTCCGGGGACTGAAGCTTTCTTT
TRBD2,medium-sized,TRBV3-1,TRBJ2-3,CASSPGLADTDTQYF,TGTGCCAGCAGTCCGGGACTAGCGGACACAGATACGCAGTATTTT
NA,few,TRBV12-3/TRBV12-4,TRBJ1-1,CASSFDVGGGSDTEAFF,TGTGCCAGCAGTTTCGATGTGGGTGGGGGTTCGGACACTGAAGCTTTCTTT
NA,many,TRBV7-3,TRBJ2-1,CASSSQKTSINEQFF,TGTGCCAGCAGCTCCCAGAAGACTAGTATCAATGAGCAGTTCTTC
NA,few,TRBV7-8,TRBJ2-1,CASSTPRSAPSYNEQFF,TGTGCCAGCAGCACACCTCGGTCGGCGCCGTCCTACAATGAGCAGTTCTTC
NA,many,TRBV2,TRBJ2-1,CASRVPRLDEQFF,TGTGCCAGTCGGGTCCCCCGGTTGGATGAGCAGTTCTTC
NA,many,TRBV6-6,TRBJ2-1,CASEPRTAGFTEQFF,TGTGCCAGCGAGCCCAGGACGGCTGGCTTTACTGAGCAGTTCTTC
TRBD2,many,TRBV6-6,TRBJ2-5,CASSYPQMREGAETQYF,TGTGCCAGCAGTTACCCCCAGATGCGGGAGGGCGCAGAGACCCAGTACTTC
NA,many,TRBV20-1,TRBJ2-2,CSARGSRVGGPGELFF,TGCAGTGCTAGAGGGTCAAGGGTTGGGGGACCCGGGGAGCTGTTTTTT
NA,NA,TRBV12-3/TRBV12-4,TRBJ1-2,CASSPGVGYTF,TGTGCCAGCAGTCCAGGGGTGGGCTACACCTTC
TRBD2,many,TRBV19,TRBJ2-7,CASSTRLAGTYEQYF,TGTGCCAGTAGTACACGACTAGCAGGAACCTACGAGCAGTACTTC
NA,many,TRBV19,TRBJ1-1,CASTDRVLNTEAFF,TGTGCCAGTACCGACCGGGTCTTGAACACTGAAGCTTTCTTT
TRBD2,many,TRBV7-2,TRBJ2-1,CASSLGSSGSYNEQFF,TGTGCCAGCAGCTTGGGGTCTAGCGGGAGTTACAATGAGCAGTTCTTC
TRBD1,NA,TRBV19,TRBJ2-3,CASSISQGDTQYF,TGTGCCAGTAGTATCTCACAGGGGGATACGCAGTATTTT
TRBD2,NA,TRBV7-9,TRBJ2-3,CASSPSGSETDTQYF,TGTGCCAGCAGCCCTAGCGGGAGTGAGACAGATACGCAGTATTTT
NA,many,TRBV2,TRBJ2-4,CAIAGGVSKNIQYF,TGTGCCATTGCAGGGGGGGTCAGCAAAAACATTCAGTACTTC
NA,many,TRBV2,TRBJ2-1,CASSAIGNEQFF,TGTGCCAGCAGTGCAATAGGGAATGAGCAGTTCTTC
TRBD1,medium-sized,TRBV28,TRBJ2-5,CASSSTGGRETQYF,TGTGCCAGCAGTTCCACAGGGGGAAGAGAGACCCAGTACTTC
TRBD1,NA,TRBV2,TRBJ2-7,CASSAGTGAVLYEQYF,TGTGCCAGCAGTGCCGGGACAGGGGCTGTCTTGTACGAGCAGTACTTC
NA,many,TRBV18,TRBJ2-2,CASSPPKGLTTGELFF,TGTGCCAGCTCACCACCGAAGGGACTTACGACCGGGGAGCTGTTTTTT
TRBD1,NA,TRBV28,TRBJ2-3,CASSLGTGGRTQYF,TGTGCCAGCAGTTTGGGGACAGGGGGGCGTACGCAGTATTTT
NA,many,TRBV24-1,TRBJ2-7,CATSPRDHSYEQYF,TGTGCCACCAGTCCTAGGGACCACTCCTACGAGCAGTACTTC
NA,medium-sized,TRBV28,TRBJ2-7,CASSSPGPYEQYF,TGTGCCAGCAGCTCCCCGGGGCCCTACGAGCAGTACTTC
NA,many,TRBV28,TRBJ2-1,CASSFPSEQFF,TGTGCCAGCAGTTTCCCTAGTGAGCAGTTCTTC
NA,many,TRBV20-1,TRBJ2-3,CSAGDNTDTQYF,TGCAGTGCTGGAGACAACACAGATACGCAGTATTTT